This is a list of T cell receptor beta chains from one sample in a study of blood T cells in healthy people across ages. TCRdb recomputed calls from the 5' RACE reads with MiXCR, one row per CDR3 protein. The sample holds about 670,000 distinct CDR3 sequences, approximately 52% seen once. Sequenced input: blood. All receptors come from a woman over 75 in good health. Each CDR3 is given with its conserved first and last residue. D genes are given only for firm matches. Clone size is stated in some rows and not others, as once, few, many or a class when expanded.

clone size | J gene | V gene | D gene | CDR3 protein | CDR3 DNA
NA | TRBJ2-5 | TRBV29-1 | NA | CSVDEGQNRGTQYF | TGCAGCGTTGATGAAGGACAGAACCGGGGGACCCAGTACTTC
NA | TRBJ2-5 | TRBV19 | TRBD1 | CASSGTGAKLGETQYF | TGTGCCAGTAGTGGGACAGGGGCTAAGTTAGGAGAGACCCAGTACTTC
NA | TRBJ2-3 | TRBV9 | NA | CASSAGTDTDTQYF | TGTGCCAGCAGCGCCGGGACCGACACAGATACGCAGTATTTT
NA | TRBJ2-7 | TRBV5-1 | NA | CASSLTPLGGNEQYF | TGCGCCAGCAGCTTAACTCCTCTAGGTGGAAACGAGCAGTACTTC
NA | TRBJ2-3 | TRBV7-9 | NA | CASSSIESGSTILTDTQYF | TGTGCCAGCAGCTCCATCGAATCCGGGAGCACAATCCTCACAGATACGCAGTATTTT
many | TRBJ2-3 | TRBV5-1 | TRBD2 | CASSQGLAGGADTQYF | TGCGCCAGCAGCCAAGGACTAGCGGGAGGAGCAGATACGCAGTATTTT
NA | TRBJ2-5 | TRBV29-1 | TRBD1 | CSVRTGAQETQYF | TGCAGCGTTAGGACAGGGGCTCAAGAGACCCAGTACTTC
NA | TRBJ1-2 | TRBV28 | NA | CASSSPQSGTF | TGTGCCAGCAGTTCCCCCCAGAGCGGCACCTTC
few | TRBJ2-1 | TRBV28 | TRBD2 | CASSIGDREDNEQFF | TGTGCCAGCAGCATCGGTGACCGGGAGGACAATGAGCAGTTCTTC
NA | TRBJ1-2 | TRBV28 | TRBD1 | CASSFQGAGYGYTF | TGTGCCAGCAGTTTCCAGGGGGCTGGGTATGGCTACACCTTC
NA | TRBJ1-5 | TRBV6-6 | NA | CASSDPSQPQHF | TGTGCCAGCAGTGACCCTTCCCAGCCCCAGCATTTT
few | TRBJ1-6 | TRBV21-1 | NA | CASSKAGSSYNSPLHF | TGTGCCAGCAGCAAAGCCGGTAGCTCCTATAATTCACCCCTCCACTTT
many | TRBJ2-1 | TRBV6-1 | NA | CASSGLNEQFF | TGTGCCAGCAGCGGACTGAATGAGCAGTTCTTC
once | TRBJ1-1 | TRBV5-1 | TRBD1 | CASSSLTGARGVVTEAFF | TGCGCCAGCAGCTCCTTGACAGGGGCTAGAGGGGTGGTCACTGAAGCTTTCTTT
NA | TRBJ2-7 | TRBV6-5 | NA | CASSLVGLGFDEQYF | TGTGCCAGCAGTCTTGTAGGGTTAGGTTTCGATGAGCAGTACTTC
many | TRBJ1-4 | TRBV7-9 | NA | CASSPDSSFNEKLFF | TGTGCCAGCAGCCCTGACAGCTCCTTTAATGAAAAACTGTTTTTT
few | TRBJ1-2 | TRBV7-8 | NA | CASSLGVTNEGYTF | TGTGCCAGCAGCTTAGGGGTAACAAACGAAGGCTACACCTTC
few | TRBJ1-5 | TRBV12-3/TRBV12-4 | NA | CASNPGQNVDQPQHF | TGTGCCAGCAATCCGGGACAAAATGTTGATCAGCCCCAGCATTTT
NA | TRBJ2-7 | TRBV20-1 | NA | CSARDRVGPSYEQYF | TGCAGTGCTAGAGATCGAGTGGGGCCCTCTTACGAGCAGTACTTC
many | TRBJ2-3 | TRBV29-1 | NA | CSVEERTDTQYF | TGCAGCGTTGAGGAGAGGACAGATACGCAGTATTTT
once | TRBJ2-3 | TRBV10-3 | NA | CAISERLTGATDTQYF | TGTGCCATCAGTGAACGACTCACCGGGGCCACAGATACGCAGTATTTT
many | TRBJ1-5 | TRBV12-5 | NA | CASGLESTGQPQHF | TGTGCTAGTGGTTTGGAATCAACCGGGCAGCCCCAGCATTTT
few | TRBJ2-2 | TRBV5-1 | NA | CASSLHRTNTGELFF | TGCGCCAGCAGCTTACACAGGACAAACACCGGGGAGCTGTTTTTT
many | TRBJ2-1 | TRBV7-9 | NA | CASSLEAYNEQFF | TGTGCCAGCAGCTTAGAGGCTTACAATGAGCAGTTCTTC
NA | TRBJ2-3 | TRBV29-1 | NA | CSVEEGHFTDTQYF | TGCAGCGTTGAAGAGGGCCACTTCACAGATACGCAGTATTTT
NA | TRBJ2-3 | TRBV20-1 | NA | CSASWSMPAPDTQYF | TGCAGTGCTAGTTGGTCCATGCCCGCACCAGATACGCAGTATTTT
few | TRBJ2-7 | TRBV29-1 | NA | CSVLAGGGGSPYEQYF | TGCAGCGTGCTTGCAGGGGGCGGCGGGAGCCCCTACGAGCAGTACTTC
NA | TRBJ2-7 | TRBV5-1 | NA | CASSLRPGFSYEQYF | TGCGCCAGCAGCTTGCGGCCAGGGTTCTCCTACGAGCAGTACTTC
NA | TRBJ2-6 | TRBV6-5 | NA | CASSVVFGANVLTF | TGTGCCAGCAGTGTGGTGTTTGGGGCCAACGTCCTGACTTTC
NA | TRBJ1-5 | TRBV30 | NA | CAWNRGEYSNQPQHF | TGTGCCTGGAATAGGGGGGAGTATAGCAATCAGCCCCAGCATTTT
once | TRBJ2-5 | TRBV6-5 | NA | CASSTGFWETQYF | TGTGCCAGCAGTACGGGGTTCTGGGAGACCCAGTACTTC
NA | TRBJ2-5 | TRBV12-3/TRBV12-4 | NA | CASSVGELETQYF | TGTGCCAGCAGTGTAGGGGAATTGGAGACCCAGTACTTC
NA | TRBJ2-7 | TRBV27 | NA | CASSSYLGTAMGQYF | TGTGCCAGCAGTTCATACCTTGGGACGGCGATGGGGCAGTACTTC
NA | TRBJ2-3 | TRBV6-2/TRBV6-3 | NA | CASSSDTSTDTQYF | TGTGCCAGCAGTTCCGACACTAGCACAGATACGCAGTATTTT
NA | TRBJ2-2 | TRBV20-1 | NA | CSASRRGSITGELFF | TGCAGTGCTAGCCGGCGGGGATCTATTACCGGGGAGCTGTTTTTT
few | TRBJ1-2 | TRBV7-2 | NA | CASSLGGGRATNYGYTF | TGTGCCAGCAGCCTGGGGGGGGGGCGGGCGACTAACTATGGCTACACCTTC
many | TRBJ1-2 | TRBV9 | NA | CASSVAANPNYGYTF | TGTGCCAGCAGCGTAGCCGCAAATCCGAACTATGGCTACACCTTC
few | TRBJ1-5 | TRBV12-3/TRBV12-4 | TRBD1 | CASSLRGQGYQPQHF | TGTGCCAGCAGTCTACGAGGACAGGGTTATCAGCCCCAGCATTTT
NA | TRBJ2-2 | TRBV20-1 | NA | CSARFGRNTGELFF | TGCAGTGCTAGGTTTGGGAGGAACACCGGGGAGCTGTTTTTT
NA | TRBJ2-7 | TRBV12-3/TRBV12-4 | NA | CASSYDKNEQYF | TGTGCCAGCAGCTATGACAAGAATGAGCAGTACTTC
many | TRBJ2-3 | TRBV10-2 | NA | CASSEPRGIGATDTQYF | TGCGCCAGCAGTGAGCCGAGGGGGATTGGGGCCACAGATACGCAGTATTTT
NA | TRBJ2-7 | TRBV3-1 | NA | CASSPGAHDGYEQYF | TGTGCCAGCAGCCCAGGGGCACACGACGGTTACGAGCAGTACTTC
NA | TRBJ2-3 | TRBV20-1 | NA | CSARYSTDTQYF | TGCAGTGCTAGATACAGCACAGATACGCAGTATTTT
NA | TRBJ2-3 | TRBV9 | NA | CASSVHREGSTDTQYF | TGTGCCAGCAGCGTACACAGGGAGGGTAGCACAGATACGCAGTATTTT
many | TRBJ2-1 | TRBV4-2 | TRBD2 | CASSQGLAYNEQFF | TGTGCCAGCAGCCAAGGACTAGCGTACAATGAGCAGTTCTTC
few | TRBJ2-1 | TRBV7-3 | NA | CASSRQSSAFNEQFF | TGTGCCAGCAGCCGCCAGAGTTCGGCTTTTAATGAGCAGTTCTTC
NA | TRBJ2-1 | TRBV2 | TRBD2 | CASSTPLGGSLNEQFF | TGTGCCAGCAGTACCCCCCTGGGCGGGAGTCTGAATGAGCAGTTCTTC
NA | TRBJ1-5 | TRBV4-3 | NA | CASSPNWGNQPQHF | TGCGCCAGCAGTCCCAACTGGGGGAATCAGCCCCAGCATTTT
many | TRBJ2-7 | TRBV3-1 | TRBD2 | CASSPGLSPSYEQYF | TGTGCCAGCAGCCCGGGACTATCCCCCTCCTACGAGCAGTACTTC
NA | TRBJ1-4 | TRBV6-5 | NA | CASKGLLGAKLFF | TGTGCCAGCAAGGGGCTACTTGGTGCAAAACTGTTTTTT
once | TRBJ1-1 | TRBV2 | NA | CASSAYRNTEAFF | TGTGCCAGCAGTGCTTACCGGAACACTGAAGCTTTCTTT
NA | TRBJ2-1 | TRBV20-1 | TRBD2 | CSASSCGGASYNEQFF | TGCAGTGCTTCCTCATGCGGGGGGGCCTCCTACAATGAGCAGTTCTTC
NA | TRBJ2-1 | TRBV10-3 | TRBD2 | CAIGVDSGYEQFF | TGTGCCATCGGCGTCGATAGCGGGTATGAGCAGTTCTTC
NA | TRBJ2-2 | TRBV15 | TRBD1 | CATSRYTGASSTGELFF | TGTGCCACCAGCAGGTACACAGGGGCCTCTAGCACCGGGGAGCTGTTTTTT
NA | TRBJ1-1 | TRBV5-1 | NA | CASSLEWGLGTEAFF | TGCGCCAGCAGCTTGGAATGGGGGCTGGGGACTGAAGCTTTCTTT
NA | TRBJ2-1 | TRBV18 | TRBD1 | CASSRPDRANEQFF | TGTGCCAGCTCACGACCCGACAGGGCAAATGAGCAGTTCTTC
NA | TRBJ2-7 | TRBV20-1 | TRBD2 | CSAGIAGVNEQYF | TGCAGTGCCGGGATAGCGGGAGTTAATGAGCAGTACTTC